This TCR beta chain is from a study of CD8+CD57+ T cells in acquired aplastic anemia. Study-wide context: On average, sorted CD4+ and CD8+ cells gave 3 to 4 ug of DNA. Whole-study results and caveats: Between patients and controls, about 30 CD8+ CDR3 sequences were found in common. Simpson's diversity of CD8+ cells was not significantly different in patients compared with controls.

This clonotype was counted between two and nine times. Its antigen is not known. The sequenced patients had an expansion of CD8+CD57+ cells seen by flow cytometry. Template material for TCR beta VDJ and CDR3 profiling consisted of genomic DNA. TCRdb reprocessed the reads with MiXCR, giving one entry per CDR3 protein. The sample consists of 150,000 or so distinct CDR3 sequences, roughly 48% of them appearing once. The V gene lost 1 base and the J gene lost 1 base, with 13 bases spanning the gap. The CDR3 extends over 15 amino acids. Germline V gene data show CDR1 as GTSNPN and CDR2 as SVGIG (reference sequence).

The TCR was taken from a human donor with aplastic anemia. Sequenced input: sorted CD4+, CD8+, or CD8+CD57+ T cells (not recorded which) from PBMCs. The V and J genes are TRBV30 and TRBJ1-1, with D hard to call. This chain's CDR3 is CAWSEVIRQNTEAFF. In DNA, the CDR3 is TGTGCCTGGAGTGAGGTGATTAGGCAGAACACTGAAGCTTTCTTT.